Shown below are 21 T cell receptor beta chains from a single sample sequenced in a study of blood T cell repertoires in COVID-19. Data came from immunoSEQ multiplex PCR; TCRdb stores just in-frame clones and leaves some out. The top ten clones hold about 6% of a sample with 250,000 to 350,000 clones, 90% of them seen once. Sequenced material: peripheral blood. These receptor sequences come from a woman aged 45-65 years with COVID-19, enrolled during active disease.

The J gene is TRBJ2-7, the V gene TRBV11-3, with D possibly TRBD1 on 6 matching bases. Deletions cut 1 base from V and 0 bases from J, with 10 bases between. The CDR3 extends over 15 amino acids. Germline lookup yields CDR1 SGHNT and CDR2 YENEEA. The CDR3 reads CASSLVWTDSYEQYF. The CDR3 coding sequence is TGTGCCAGCAGCTTAGTGTGGACAGACTCCTACGAGCAGTACTTC.

V and J are TRBV11-2 and TRBJ2-7; 8 bases line up with TRBD1. V gave up 7 bases and J gave up 1 base; unmatched junction bases: 9. The CDR3 is 15 amino acids. In germline, CDR1 is SGHAT, CDR2 FQNNGV. The CDR3 sequence is CASTKPGQVSYEQYF. In DNA form, the CDR3 reads TGTGCCAGCACAAAACCGGGACAGGTATCCTACGAGCAGTACTTC.

The CDR3 coding sequence is TGTGCCAGCAGCCAATCTCGCCTGGGGACAGGGAATAATTCACCCCTCCACTTT. It is translated as CASSQSRLGTGNNSPLHF. This chain links TRBV16 with TRBJ1-6, with 9 bases fitting TRBD1. CDR1 is KGHSY, CDR2 FQNENV, per germline. J lost 5 bases, V lost 0 bases, and 8 bases had no gene match. The CDR3 is 18 residues long. Variable domain in full (rest from reference TRBV16 and TRBJ1-6): GEEVAQTPKHLVRGEGQKAKLYCAPIKGHSYVFWYQQVLKNEFKFLISFQNENVFDETGMPKERFSAKCLPNSPCSLEIQATKLEDSAVYFCASSQSRLGTGNNSPLHFGNGTRLTVT.

This clone was detected once. Other DNA sequences in this specimen translate into the identical CDR3. The chain carries TRBV4-1 and TRBJ1-5, with TRBD1 identical over 7 bases. CDR1 is MGHRA and CDR2 is YSYEKL in the germline V gene. The CDR3 is 16 amino acids. Trimming took 0 bases from V and 1 from J; bases not matched to a gene: 3. CDR3 sequence reads: CASSQETGTSNQPQHF. The CDR3 region has the DNA TGCGCCAGCAGCCAAGAGACAGGGACAAGCAATCAGCCCCAGCATTTT.

The chain combines TRBV30 with TRBJ1-2; 10 nucleotides align to TRBD1. Losses at the gene ends were 2 bases for V and 8 bases for J; bases not matched to a gene: 8. This CDR3 has 14 residues. Germline CDR1 and CDR2: GTSNPN and SVGIG (reference sequence). The CDR3 coding sequence is TGTGCCTGGAGTCCTCAGACAGGGGGCGCAGGCTACACCTTC. It encodes CAWSPQTGGAGYTF.

The chain recombines TRBV7-9 with TRBJ1-4; TRBD1 aligns across 7 bases. Germline CDR1 SEHNR, CDR2 FQNEAQ (reference sequence). The ends lost 8 bases at V and 8 bases at J; junction bases unmatched: 11. This CDR3 spans 14 amino acids. This CDR3 reads CASRPGQTVEKLFF. In DNA, the CDR3 is TGTGCCAGCCGACCGGGACAGACGGTAGAAAAACTGTTTTTT.

This chain connects TRBV15 to TRBJ2-4; 7 bases match TRBD1. This CDR3 is 14 amino acids long. V gave up 3 bases and J gave up 5 bases; unmatched junction bases: 4. Germline V lookup: CDR1 LNHNV, CDR2 YYDKDF (reference sequence). The CDR3 is CATSRGTEQNIQYF. CDR3 sequence (DNA): TGTGCCACCAGCAGGGGGACAGAACAAAACATTCAGTACTTC.

V and J are TRBV27 and TRBJ2-2; weak D call: TRBD1 (6 bases). This CDR3 region has 16 residues. With 5 bases removed from V and 4 bases from J, the gap between germline ends came to 17 bases. Germline CDR1 MNHEY, CDR2 SMNVEV (reference sequence). The CDR3 region has the DNA TGTGCCAGCAGTATACACAGGGTAGTTGGCACCGGGGAGCTGTTTTTT. It encodes CASSIHRVVGTGELFF.

The chain employs TRBV6-5 and TRBJ1-1; maybe TRBD1 (5 bases). Germline-derived CDR1 and CDR2 are MNHEY and SVGAGI. The CDR3 contains 15 residues. Trimming left V 2 bases short and J 1 base short, with 11 bases between. This chain's CDR3 is CASSYIGAWNTEAFF. In DNA, the CDR3 is TGTGCCAGCAGTTACATTGGGGCTTGGAACACTGAAGCTTTCTTT.

The chain carries TRBV3-1 (or the pseudogene TRBV3-2) and TRBJ1-1; no clear D gene. Germline CDR1 and CDR2: LGHDT and YNNKEL (reference sequence). The CDR3 length is 13 residues. The V end lost 4 bases, the J end lost 1 base, and 7 bases lay between the germline ends. CDR3 region: CASSRQPNTEAFF. The CDR3 nucleotides are TGTGCCAGCAGCCGACAACCGAACACTGAAGCTTTCTTT.

The rearrangement uses TRBV27 and TRBJ2-1, with 7 bases that match TRBD2. This CDR3 spans 17 amino acids. Germline V lookup: CDR1 MNHEY, CDR2 SMNVEV (reference sequence). V lost 6 bases, J lost 1 base, and 12 bases stayed unmatched. DNA of the CDR3: TGTGCCAGCAGCCCTACGTCGAGCGGGGTATCCTACAATGAGCAGTTCTTC. As protein: CASSPTSSGVSYNEQFF.

The CDR3 DNA reads as TGTGCCAGCACCGGGACTAGCGGGATGCCGGCCTACAATGAGCAGTTCTTC. It codes for CASTGTSGMPAYNEQFF. This chain connects TRBV27 to TRBJ2-1, with 13 bases fitting TRBD2. The CDR3 covers 17 residues. Germline lookup yields CDR1 MNHEY and CDR2 SMNVEV (reference sequence). V trimming: 7 bases; J trimming: 2 bases; junction bases outside the gene matches: 8.

V is TRBV7-9 and J is TRBJ1-3; 9 bases match TRBD1. The CDR3 runs 13 residues. The germline V gene encodes CDR1 SEHNR and CDR2 FQNEAQ (reference sequence). After removal of 5 bases from V and 8 bases from J, the junction contained 4 bases not matched to a gene. In DNA, the CDR3 is TGTGCCAGCAGCCGGACAGGGGAGCACACCATATATTTT. It encodes CASSRTGEHTIYF.

This clone appeared once. This rearrangement joins TRBV19 to TRBJ2-7; D is uncertain. The germline CDR1 and CDR2 sequences are LNHDA and SQIVND (reference sequence). CDR3 length equals 11 residues. The germline V and J ends were trimmed by 5 bases and 3 bases, with 5 bases remaining between them. DNA for the CDR3: TGTGCCAGTAGTTCATTCTACGAGCAGTACTTC. As protein: CASSSFYEQYF.

The chain joins TRBV6-1 to TRBJ2-7; a weak D match, TRBD2 (5 bases). The V and J ends lost 2 bases and 1 base respectively, with 15 bases between them. The CDR3 has 16 amino acids. Germline V gives CDR1 MNHNS, CDR2 SASEGT. In nucleotides, the CDR3 is TGTGCCAGCAGTGAATCTTTGGGAGTTTCATCCTACGAGCAGTACTTC. This gives the protein CASSESLGVSSYEQYF.

The chain is built from TRBV30 and TRBJ1-1; weak D call: TRBD1 (6 bases). The CDR3 is 13 residues long. The ends were cut back, 7 bases at V and 2 bases at J, with 14 bases in the middle. Per the germline V gene, CDR1 is GTSNPN and CDR2 is SVGIG (reference sequence). As DNA, the CDR3 is TGTGCCTCCCGACAGGCTATCAACACTGAAGCTTTCTTT. Residues: CASRQAINTEAFF.

With respect to this clone: The same CDR3 can be traced to other DNA sequences in this sample. The genes are TRBV5-1 and TRBJ2-1; TRBD1 matches 7 bases. V gave up 0 bases and J gave up 1 base; unmatched junction bases: 1. Germline lookup yields CDR1 SGHRS and CDR2 YFSETQ. The length of the CDR3 is 15 residues. This CDR3 reads CASSLVQGSYNEQFF. CDR3 bases: TGCGCCAGCAGCTTGGTACAGGGGTCCTACAATGAGCAGTTCTTC.

This chain joins TRBV19 and TRBJ2-5; perhaps TRBD1 as D (9 bases). Germline CDR1 reads LNHDA; CDR2 reads SQIVND (reference sequence). Trimming shortened V by 7 bases and J by 5 bases, and 20 bases separated the two germline ends. The CDR3 has 15 amino acids. The CDR3 spells CASTKTGGGRETQYF. DNA for the CDR3: TGTGCCAGTACTAAAACAGGGGGCGGGAGGGAGACCCAGTACTTC.

The rearrangement links TRBV5-6 to TRBJ2-1, with 15 nucleotides matching TRBD2. The CDR3 extends over 16 amino acids. The junction had 5 bases not matched to a gene; V was cut back by 3 bases and J by 7 bases. CDR1 and CDR2 from the germline V gene are SGHDT and YYEEEE. The CDR3 nucleotides are TGTGCCAGCAGCTCACGGACTAGCGGGAGGGCTAATGAGCAGTTCTTC. Translating it yields CASSSRTSGRANEQFF.

The V gene is TRBV11-2, the J gene TRBJ1-1; D call uncertain. Germline CDR1 is SGHAT and CDR2 is FQNNGV. The CDR3 is made up of 14 amino acids. The V end was cut by 4 bases, the J end by 4 bases, with 13 bases between. CDR3 in DNA: TGTGCCAGCAGCTCTAAAGCGGTATCCACTGAAGCTTTCTTT. The encoded protein is CASSSKAVSTEAFF.

The chain joins TRBV5-6 to TRBJ2-7, with no clear D. There are 15 residues in the CDR3. Trimming took off 6 bases at V and 0 bases at J, with 16 bases between the two ends. Germline V gene sequence: CDR1 SGHDT, CDR2 YYEEEE. The CDR3 DNA reads as TGTGCCAGCACTAGGATGGCCGTCAGCTCCTACGAGCAGTACTTC. Amino acid sequence: CASTRMAVSSYEQYF. Full variable domain (rest looked up from reference TRBV5-6 and TRBJ2-7): DAGVTQSPTHLIKTRGQQVTLRCSPKSGHDTVSWYQQALGQGPQFIFQYYEEEERQRGNFPDRFSGHQFPNYSSELNVNALLLGDSALYLCASTRMAVSSYEQYFGPGTRLTVT.